This entry describes one T cell receptor (beta chain). Its matching antigen is unknown. Other DNA sequences in the sample encode the same CDR3. V gave up 0 bases and J gave up 2 bases, with 5 bases separating them. Germline CDR1 is LNHNV and CDR2 is YYDKDF (reference sequence). CDR3 length: 14 residues. This record comes from a study of shared clonotypes between healthy human individuals. All of the donors resided in Nashville, Tennessee, and each was a Caucasian adult. Original analysis: Junction-only sequences without quality scores were provided by ImmunoSEQ, so filtering was different. Assay used: immunoSEQ multiplex PCR; TCRdb lists only in-frame clones, some missing. The V and J calls and the clone size are those of that table, but D and trimming were determined from the DNA. The sample holds a few hundred thousand clones, about 97% seen once. Study-wide findings and caveats: The generation probabilities recorded for non-shared clonotypes fell below those of clonotypes shared by all four donors.

The chain uses TRBV15 and TRBJ1-5; D is ambiguous. This receptor was obtained from a man aged 25-45 years in good health. Source material: memory CD8+ T cells sorted from blood. Stated subset: CD45RO+ cells pooled with CCR7-negative TemRA cells. The CDR3 loop is CATSRDRRNQPQHF. The DNA for the CDR3 is TGTGCCACCAGCAGAGATCGTCGCAATCAGCCCCAGCATTTT.